This TCR beta chain comes out of a study of OX40 agonist ivuxolimab in advanced cancers. Study summary: As their treatment, patients were administered ivuxolimab, an agonistic anti-OX40 (CD134) antibody.

The table came from immunoSEQ multiplex PCR; TCRdb's copy has only in-frame clones and leaves some out. Of about 14,000 clones detected, about 90% appear once; the ten largest clones hold 20% to 25%. CDR3 length: 18 residues. J lost 10 bases, V lost 0 bases, and 15 bases had no gene match. Germline assignment: CDR1 SGHNT and CDR2 YENEEA. This chain connects TRBV11-3 to TRBJ2-1; 10 positions agree with TRBD2. This sample comprised CD4+ or CD8+ T cells sorted from blood, obtained in a trial of the OX40 agonist ivuxolimab. This TCR was recovered from an adult with an advanced solid tumor such as melanoma, head and neck, liver or kidney cancer. The CDR3 DNA reads as TGTGCCAGCAGCTTAGATCGAGGACTAGCGGACCTACAAGGGGAGCAGTTCTTC. Encoded protein: CASSLDRGLADLQGEQFF.